The clone carrying this TCR beta chain was detected many times. Its target is unknown. MiXCR, applied by TCRdb to the reads, yields one record per CDR3 protein. The sample lists roughly 6,700 distinct CDR3 sequences; approximately 18% were seen once. This sample is part of a study of liver allograft versus peripheral blood T cells. Study-level information: Graft-liver T cell receptor repertoires were compared against recipient peripheral blood repertoires. Study-level findings and limits: A difference was reportedly observed between T cell receptor repertoires inside liver allografts and those in peripheral blood.

Trimming took off 5 bases at V and 0 bases at J, with 7 bases between the two ends. The germline CDR1 and CDR2 sequences are MNHEY and SMNVEV (reference sequence). This CDR3 is 13 amino acids long. This TCR was sampled from a human patient who had a liver transplant. Certain T cells may be donor cells from the graft. The chain combines TRBV27 with TRBJ1-1; D remains ambiguous. CDR3 in amino acids: CASSLHMNTEAFF. CDR3 DNA: TGTGCCAGCAGTCTTCATATGAACACTGAAGCTTTCTTT.